The 7 T cell receptor beta chains given below trace back to one sample, sequenced in a study of cytomegalovirus exposure and HLA in healthy donors. The PCR was carried out with 60 Vbeta primers and 13 Jbeta primers. Profiled with immunoSEQ multiplex PCR; TCRdb holds only in-frame clones, not every one. The sample yields 230,000 or so clones, around 90% seen once. The source material was PBMCs. These receptors originate from a girl aged 2 to 9 in good health and CMV-seronegative.

This chain links TRBV7-7 with TRBJ2-1; 7 positions match TRBD2. Germline V CDR1 and CDR2: SSHAT, FNYEAQ (reference sequence). Trimming at V came to 1 base and at J to 7 bases, leaving 7 bases not matched to a gene. The CDR3 has 15 amino acids. In nucleotides, the CDR3 is TGTGCCAGCAGCTTAGGGACTAGTACGGAGAATGAGCAGTTCTTC. Residues: CASSLGTSTENEQFF.

This rearrangement joins TRBV6-1 to TRBJ2-1; 8 nucleotides agree with TRBD2. V shed 8 bases, J shed 7 bases, and the junction held 13 bases outside the gene matches. CDR3 length: 15 residues. The germline gives CDR1 MNHNS, CDR2 SASEGT. For the CDR3, the DNA is TGTGCCAGCTATACACCCGGGACTAGAAGTAATGAGCAGTTCTTC. It yields the protein CASYTPGTRSNEQFF.

This chain connects TRBV5-1 to TRBJ2-1; D perhaps matches TRBD2 (5 bases). Trimming took 4 bases from V and 0 from J, leaving 11 bases between them. Germline V CDR1 and CDR2: SGHRS, YFSETQ. The CDR3 runs 15 residues. CDR3 DNA sequence: TGCGCCAGCAGCGAGTCGGGGAGCTCCTACAATGAGCAGTTCTTC. Protein sequence: CASSESGSSYNEQFF.

J is TRBJ1-1 and V is TRBV15; D ambiguous. There are 16 residues in the CDR3. V gave up 0 bases and J gave up 5 bases, with 16 bases separating them. The germline V gene has CDR1 LNHNV and CDR2 YYDKDF (reference sequence). This CDR3 reads CATSRDRTVINTEAFF. For the CDR3, the DNA is TGTGCCACCAGCAGAGATCGTACGGTTATCAATACTGAAGCTTTCTTT.

The rearrangement joins TRBV2 to TRBJ2-3, with 8 bases lining up with TRBD1. The CDR3 has 15 residues. V lost 6 bases and J lost 2; bases outside the gene matches: 7. Looked up from germline, CDR1 is SNHLY and CDR2 is FYNNEI. CDR3 bases: TGTGCCAGCAGCTCAGGGGGCTGGAACACAGATACGCAGTATTTT. Its protein is CASSSGGWNTDTQYF.

This clone was detected only once. The gene calls are TRBV6-1 and TRBJ1-1, with D uncertain. Germline CDR1 and CDR2: MNHNS and SASEGT. V gave up 10 bases and J gave up 8 bases, with 20 bases separating them. The CDR3 runs to 13 residues. The CDR3 bases are TGTGCCACCCGGCGGCCGGTGACGGGGGAAGCTTTCTTT. Amino acid sequence: CATRRPVTGEAFF.

Concerning this clone itself: The junction departs from the called germline gene at one end, perhaps through a read error. CDR3 DNA sequence: TGTTCCAGCAGCTTCCGGACTAGCGGACTCCAAGAGACCCAGTACTTC. Its protein is CSSSFRTSGLQETQYF. The chain joins TRBV7-9 to TRBJ2-5, with TRBD2 matching over 10 bases. Looked up from germline, CDR1 is SEHNR and CDR2 is FQNEAQ (reference sequence). This CDR3 contains 16 residues. Variable domain in full (rest from reference TRBV7-9 and TRBJ2-5): DTGVSQNPRHKITKRGQNVTFRCDPISEHNRLYWYRQTLGQGPEFLTYFQNEAQLEKSRLLSDRFSAERPKGSFSTLEIQRTEQGDSAMYLCSSSFRTSGLQETQYFGPGTRLLVL.